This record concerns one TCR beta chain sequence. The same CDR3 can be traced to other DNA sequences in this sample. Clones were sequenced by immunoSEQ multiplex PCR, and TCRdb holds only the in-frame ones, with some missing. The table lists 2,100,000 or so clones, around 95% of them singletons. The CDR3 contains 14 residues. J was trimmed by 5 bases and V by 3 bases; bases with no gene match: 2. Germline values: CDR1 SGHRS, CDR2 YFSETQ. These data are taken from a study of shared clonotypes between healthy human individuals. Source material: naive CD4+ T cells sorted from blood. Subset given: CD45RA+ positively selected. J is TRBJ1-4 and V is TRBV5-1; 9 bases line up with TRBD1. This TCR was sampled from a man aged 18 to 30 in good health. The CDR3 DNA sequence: TGCGCCAGCAGCTCGGGACAGGGCAATGAAAAACTGTTTTTT. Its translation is CASSSGQGNEKLFF.